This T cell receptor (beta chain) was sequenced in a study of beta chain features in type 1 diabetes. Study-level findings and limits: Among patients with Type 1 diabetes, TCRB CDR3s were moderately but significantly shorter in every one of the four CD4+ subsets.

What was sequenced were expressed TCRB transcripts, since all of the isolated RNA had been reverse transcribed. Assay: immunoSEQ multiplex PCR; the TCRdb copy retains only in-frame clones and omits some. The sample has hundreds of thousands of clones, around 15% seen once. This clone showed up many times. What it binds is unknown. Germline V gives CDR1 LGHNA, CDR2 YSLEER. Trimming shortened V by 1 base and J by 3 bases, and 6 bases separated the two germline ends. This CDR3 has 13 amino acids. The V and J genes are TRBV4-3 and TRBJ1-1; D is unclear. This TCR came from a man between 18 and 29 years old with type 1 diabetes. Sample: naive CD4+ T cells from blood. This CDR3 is CASSQVRYTEAFF. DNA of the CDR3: TGCGCCAGCAGCCAAGTTAGGTACACTGAAGCTTTCTTT.